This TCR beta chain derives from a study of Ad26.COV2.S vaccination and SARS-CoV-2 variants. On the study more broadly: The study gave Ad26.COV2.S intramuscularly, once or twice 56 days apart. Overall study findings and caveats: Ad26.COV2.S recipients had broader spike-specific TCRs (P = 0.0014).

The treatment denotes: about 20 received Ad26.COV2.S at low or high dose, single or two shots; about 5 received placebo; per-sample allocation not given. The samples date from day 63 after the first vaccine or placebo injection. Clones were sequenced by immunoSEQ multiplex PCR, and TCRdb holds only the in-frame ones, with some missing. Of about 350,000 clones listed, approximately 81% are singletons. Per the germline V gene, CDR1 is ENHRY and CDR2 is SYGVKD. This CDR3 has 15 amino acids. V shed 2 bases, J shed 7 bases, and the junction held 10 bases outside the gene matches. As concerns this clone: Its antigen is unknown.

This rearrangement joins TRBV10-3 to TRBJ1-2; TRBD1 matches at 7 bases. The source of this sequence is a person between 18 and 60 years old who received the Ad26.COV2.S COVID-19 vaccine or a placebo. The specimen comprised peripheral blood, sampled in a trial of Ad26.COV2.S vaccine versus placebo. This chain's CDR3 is CAISEPDRESPGYTF. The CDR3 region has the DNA TGTGCCATCAGTGAGCCTGACAGGGAATCGCCTGGCTACACCTTC.